This TCR beta chain was sequenced in a study of CD8 T cells in Susac syndrome. Whole-study results and caveats: As acknowledged by the study, its TCR sequencing and HLA analysis included a relatively small number of individuals.

Losses at the gene ends were 1 base for V and 9 bases for J; bases not matched to a gene: 5. Per germline, CDR1 MNHEY and CDR2 SMNVEV (reference sequence). This CDR3 contains 14 residues. Random hexamers served to reverse transcribe roughly 0.5 to 1 ug RNA. TCRdb called the immunoSEQ multiplex PCR reads again in MiXCR, with one record for every CDR3 protein. The sample lists some 99,000 distinct CDR3 sequences, around 94% seen once, with roughly 0.3% in the top ten. Negative magnetic isolation gave CD8+ and CD4+ cells; FACS enriched CD8+ TEMRA. Concerning this clonotype itself: The antigen is undetermined.

The sequence was collected from a human donor with Susac syndrome. The sample consisted of CD4+ T cells from PBMCs. V is TRBV27 and J is TRBJ2-1; 8 positions match TRBD2. The CDR3: CASSLLAGGLEQFF. CDR3 DNA sequence: TGTGCCAGCAGTTTATTGGCGGGGGGTCTTGAGCAGTTCTTC.